This section outlines one T cell receptor (beta chain) sequence together with its context. The data are from a study of long-term antiretroviral therapy in people with HIV. CDR1 and CDR2 (germline): SGDLS, YYNGEE. The CDR3 has 15 amino acids. The V end lost 0 bases, the J end lost 7 bases, and 17 bases lay between the germline ends. Run at survey level, the immunoSEQ assay was version v3.0. The repertoire was sequenced with immunoSEQ multiplex PCR; TCRdb's copy has only in-frame clones and lacks some. Among about 50,000 clones listed, about 86% were seen once. This sequence was found in a woman aged 18-35 years with HIV. Source: unsorted PBMCs, taken 0.8 years after starting antiretroviral therapy. The chain links TRBV9 to TRBJ2-7, with D possibly matching TRBD2 (5 bases). The CDR3 spells CASSVGEGVPEEQYF. CDR3 bases: TGTGCCAGCAGCGTAGGCGAGGGAGTGCCTGAAGAGCAGTACTTC.